What follows are 30 T cell receptor beta chains derived from one specimen sequenced in a study of patients and donors after allogeneic stem cell transplantation. Via MiXCR, TCRdb re-called the RT-PCR reads, giving one row per CDR3 protein. The sample contains approximately 170,000 distinct CDR3 sequences, 25% to 35% of which appear only once. The sequenced material came from blood, either unsorted or a sorted T cell fraction (not recorded which). All receptors derive from a human donor who was either an allogeneic HSCT recipient or a stem cell or donor lymphocyte infusion donor (not recorded which). It is not recorded whose cells these are; they may come from a transplant donor.

The V and J genes are TRBV20-1 and TRBJ2-1, with TRBD2 matching over 12 bases. CDR1 is DFQATT, CDR2 SNEGSKA, per germline (reference sequence). The CDR3 consists of 17 residues. The junction had 5 bases not matched to a gene; V was cut back by 0 bases and J by 2 bases. CDR3 protein: CSAREGLAGGPYNEQFF. The CDR3 nucleotides read TGCAGTGCTAGAGAGGGGCTAGCGGGAGGGCCCTACAATGAGCAGTTCTTC.

This clonotype was observed a handful of times. V gene TRBV24-1 combines with J gene TRBJ1-4, with D tentatively TRBD1 (5 bases). This CDR3 is built from 17 residues. Germline lookup yields CDR1 KGHDR and CDR2 SFDVKD. Trimming shortened V by 2 bases and J by 4 bases, and 16 bases separated the two germline ends. The CDR3 spells CATSDSTAPRYNEKLFF. The CDR3 DNA sequence: TGTGCCACCAGTGATTCGACAGCCCCTAGGTATAATGAAAAACTGTTTTTT.

The rearrangement joins TRBV7-9 to TRBJ1-4, with TRBD1 matching 8 bases. The V gene's germline CDR1 is SEHNR and CDR2 FQNEAQ (reference sequence). J lost 9 bases, V lost 0 bases, and 12 bases had no gene match. This CDR3 contains 17 residues. CDR3 amino acids: CASSLALSQGVSQKLFF. In DNA form, the CDR3 reads TGTGCCAGCAGCTTAGCCCTCTCACAGGGGGTTAGTCAAAAACTGTTTTTT.

There are a few counts of this clonotype. The genes are TRBV29-1 and TRBJ1-1; D call uncertain. Germline CDR1 is SQVTM and CDR2 is ANQGSEA. This CDR3 is 11 amino acids long. V gave up 0 bases and J gave up 8 bases, with 7 bases separating them. The CDR3 nucleotides are TGCAGCGTTGAAGATCCCAGGGAAGCTTTCTTT. Translated, it gives CSVEDPREAFF. The whole variable domain, remainder taken from reference TRBV29-1 and TRBJ1-1, is SAVISQKPSRDICQRGTSLTIQCQVDSQVTMMFWYRQQPGQSLTLIATANQGSEATYESGFVIDKFPISRPNLTFSTLTVSNMSPEDSSIYLCSVEDPREAFFGQGTRLTVV.

This clonotype was recorded a few times. The genes are TRBV4-3 and TRBJ2-2, with D possibly matching TRBD2 (5 bases). V lost 0 bases and J lost 7, with 6 bases in between. The CDR3 runs to 13 residues. The germline V gene has CDR1 LGHNA and CDR2 YSLEER. The CDR3 region is CASSQDRGGELFF. The CDR3 nucleotides read TGCGCCAGCAGCCAAGATCGGGGCGGGGAGCTGTTTTTT.

The V gene is TRBV4-3, the J gene TRBJ2-2; TRBD2 matches at 7 bases. The germline V gene encodes CDR1 LGHNA and CDR2 YSLEER. The junction had 7 bases not matched to a gene; V was cut back by 0 bases and J by 0 bases. The CDR3 spans 18 residues. The CDR3 nucleotides read TGCGCCAGCAGCCAAGATAGGCCCCTAGCGGCGAACACCGGGGAGCTGTTTTTT. Protein: CASSQDRPLAANTGELFF.

This chain uses TRBV11-2 with TRBJ2-7; 7 bases match TRBD1. Germline V gene data show CDR1 as SGHAT and CDR2 as FQNNGV. Trimming at V came to 7 bases and at J to 3 bases, leaving 9 bases not matched to a gene. The CDR3 runs to 14 residues. Here the CDR3 reads CASKSQGSRYEQYF. As DNA, the CDR3 is TGTGCCAGCAAATCACAGGGGTCTCGCTACGAGCAGTACTTC. The full variable domain, in which reference TRBV11-2 and TRBJ2-7 provide the parts outside the CDR3, is EAGVAQSPRYKIIEKRQSVAFWCNPISGHATLYWYQQILGQGPKLLIQFQNNGVVDDSQLPKDRFSAERLKGVDSTLKIQPAKLEDSAVYLCASKSQGSRYEQYFGPGTRLTVT.

This clonotype was picked up a small number of times. The rearrangement uses TRBV11-3 and TRBJ1-2; D might be TRBD1 (6 bases). This CDR3 comprises 13 residues. V dropped 5 bases and J dropped 8 bases, with 15 bases sitting between them. CDR1 SGHNT and CDR2 YENEEA come from the germline V gene. This chain's CDR3 is CASSLGQPRGYTF. The DNA for the CDR3 is TGTGCCAGCAGCCTAGGACAGCCGAGGGGCTACACCTTC.

The chain recombines TRBV12-3 or TRBV12-4 with TRBJ2-3; D gene unclear. V dropped 3 bases and J dropped 6 bases, with 4 bases sitting between them. The CDR3 consists of 11 residues. The CDR3 sequence: CASSLFDTQYF. The DNA of the CDR3 is TGTGCCAGCAGTTTGTTCGATACGCAGTATTTT.

The gene calls are TRBV28 and TRBJ1-2; 7 bases match TRBD1. After removal of 5 bases from V and 4 bases from J, the junction contained 10 bases not matched to a gene. CDR3 size: 15 residues. Germline V lookup: CDR1 MDHEN, CDR2 SYDVKM. The CDR3 loop reads CASSPGTGVLYGYTF. Here the CDR3 DNA reads TGTGCCAGCAGTCCCGGAACAGGGGTCCTCTATGGCTACACCTTC.

The rearrangement uses TRBV6-5 and TRBJ2-1, with 7 bases identical to TRBD1. The CDR3 covers 15 residues. With 4 bases clipped from V and 0 bases from J, the junction kept 3 bases outside the gene matches. The germline gives CDR1 MNHEY, CDR2 SVGAGI. In nucleotides, the CDR3 is TGTGCCAGCAGTTTTCGGGACAGCTCCTACAATGAGCAGTTCTTC. Translation: CASSFRDSSYNEQFF.

This clonotype came up a few times. This chain joins TRBV29-1 and TRBJ2-7; weak D call: TRBD2 (6 bases). The CDR3 extends over 13 amino acids. The V and J ends lost 5 bases and 2 bases respectively, with 13 bases between them. Per germline, CDR1 SQVTM and CDR2 ANQGSEA. The CDR3 loop is CSVSAGEAYEQYF. In DNA form, the CDR3 reads TGCAGCGTTTCAGCTGGGGAGGCCTACGAGCAGTACTTC.

This chain links TRBV28 with TRBJ1-5; TRBD1 agrees at 7 bases. The germline V gene has CDR1 MDHEN and CDR2 SYDVKM. CDR3 length: 15 amino acids. V shed 7 bases, J shed 3 bases, and the junction held 9 bases outside the gene matches. CDR3 protein: CASTSGGLNNQPQHF. The CDR3 DNA follows: TGTGCCAGCACCTCAGGGGGATTGAACAATCAGCCCCAGCATTTT.

This clonotype occurred a few times. J is TRBJ2-7 and V is TRBV6-5; D might be TRBD2 (5 bases). There are 15 residues in the CDR3. Germline CDR1 is MNHEY and CDR2 is SVGAGI. V was shortened by 0 bases and J by 2 bases, with 11 bases between the two germline ends. Written as DNA, the CDR3 is TGTGCCAGCAGTTACTCGAGTGGGAGCCCCTACGAGCAGTACTTC. Protein: CASSYSSGSPYEQYF.

This clonotype has a handful of counts. The chain joins TRBV18 to TRBJ2-1; D remains unclear. There are 14 residues in the CDR3. Germline CDR1 KGHSH, CDR2 LQKENI. V dropped 4 bases and J dropped 3 bases, with 10 bases sitting between them. CDR3 in amino acids: CASSLWAGYNEQFF. For the CDR3, the DNA is TGTGCCAGCTCACTTTGGGCAGGCTACAATGAGCAGTTCTTC. The full variable domain, with the rest looked up from reference TRBV18 and TRBJ2-1, is NAGVMQNPRHLVRRRGQEARLRCSPMKGHSHVYWYRQLPEEGLKFMVYLQKENIIDESGMPKERFSAEFPKEGPSILRIQQVVRGDSAAYFCASSLWAGYNEQFFGPGTRLTVL.

This clonotype was seen a handful of times. CDR3 in amino acids: CASSGTLRADTQYF. DNA for the CDR3: TGCGCCAGCAGCGGGACCCTCAGGGCAGATACGCAGTATTTT. The V call is TRBV5-1, the J call TRBJ2-3; perhaps D is TRBD1 or TRBD2 (5 bases each). This CDR3 has 14 residues. Germline V gene lookup returns CDR1 SGHRS and CDR2 YFSETQ. V was pared by 4 bases and J by 4 bases, with 13 bases between.

This chain links TRBV2 with TRBJ1-1; 8 bases map to TRBD1. CDR1 is SNHLY and CDR2 is FYNNEI in the germline V gene. The CDR3 contains 12 residues. Losses at the gene ends were 5 bases for V and 9 bases for J; bases not matched to a gene: 5. CDR3 sequence: CASSPTGVKAFF. The DNA of the CDR3 is TGTGCCAGCAGTCCGACAGGGGTAAAAGCTTTCTTT.

This clonotype has a handful of counts. The V and J genes are TRBV6-4 and TRBJ2-1; 11 bases fit TRBD2. V trimming: 3 bases; J trimming: 6 bases; junction bases outside the gene matches: 7. CDR1 is MRHNA, CDR2 SNTAGT, per germline. CDR3 size: 16 residues. The CDR3 DNA follows: TGTGCCAGCAGTGATTCTAGCGGGAGGAGGGGCAATGAGCAGTTCTTC. Residues: CASSDSSGRRGNEQFF.

This clonotype was detected only a few times. The chain joins TRBV12-3 or TRBV12-4 to TRBJ2-7; 8 bases match TRBD1. The CDR3 has 13 amino acids. V shed 5 bases, J shed 2 bases, and the junction held 2 bases outside the gene matches. CDR3 sequence (DNA): TGTGCCAGCAGTCCGGGACAGGCCTACGAGCAGTACTTC. Protein product: CASSPGQAYEQYF.

V is TRBV2 and J is TRBJ2-1, with 14 bases matching TRBD2. Per germline, CDR1 SNHLY and CDR2 FYNNEI. The junction had 6 bases not matched to a gene; V was cut back by 1 base and J by 7 bases. The CDR3 covers 17 residues. In nucleotides, the CDR3 is TGTGCCAGCAGTGAAGGGACTAGCGGGAGGTCTGTAAATGAGCAGTTCTTC. It yields the protein CASSEGTSGRSVNEQFF. The full variable domain, in which reference TRBV2 and TRBJ2-1 provide the parts outside the CDR3, is EPEVTQTPSHQVTQMGQEVILRCVPISNHLYFYWYRQILGQKVEFLVSFYNNEISEKSEIFDDQFSVERPDGSNFTLKIRSTKLEDSAMYFCASSEGTSGRSVNEQFFGPGTRLTVL.

The rearrangement uses TRBV28 and TRBJ1-1; D gene uncertain. This CDR3 is built from 13 residues. CDR1 and CDR2 (germline): MDHEN, SYDVKM. Trimming cost V 0 bases and J 4 bases, with 6 bases left between them. CDR3 amino acids: CASSLWTPTEAFF. DNA for the CDR3: TGTGCCAGCAGTTTATGGACGCCCACTGAAGCTTTCTTT.

This chain connects TRBV21-1 to TRBJ2-5; the D segment call TRBD1 is taken from the table without a DNA check. TRBV21-1 is tagged as a pseudogene. The CDR3 totals 14 residues. CDR3 amino acids: CASSRGNTRETQYF. In DNA form, the CDR3 reads TGTGCCAGCAGCAGGGGAAATACCCGGGAGACCCAGTACTTC.

The sample holds many counts of this clonotype. The chain combines TRBV5-1 with TRBJ2-5; D is ambiguous. The CDR3 covers 17 residues. Germline V gives CDR1 SGHRS, CDR2 YFSETQ. Trimming pared 0 bases from V and 4 bases from J, leaving 19 bases between. The CDR3 region is CASSLDMATPGRETQYF. In DNA form, the CDR3 reads TGCGCCAGCAGCTTGGATATGGCAACCCCAGGCCGAGAGACCCAGTACTTC.

The chain combines TRBV9 with TRBJ2-3, with a tentative D call TRBD2 (6 bases). The CDR3 has 18 residues. Per germline, CDR1 SGDLS and CDR2 YYNGEE. V dropped 2 bases and J dropped 5 bases, with 24 bases sitting between them. The DNA for the CDR3 is TGTGCCAGCAGCGTCAGTATCCCGCGGGACCTCTCGGGAGATACGCAGTATTTT. Translating it yields CASSVSIPRDLSGDTQYF.

The V and J genes are TRBV20-1 and TRBJ2-1; 7 bases fit TRBD1. The CDR3 length is 17 residues. After removal of 0 bases from V and 2 bases from J, the junction contained 10 bases not matched to a gene. The germline V gene encodes CDR1 DFQATT and CDR2 SNEGSKA (reference sequence). CDR3 in DNA: TGCAGTGCTAGAGATCCGCCGACAGGGATCACCTACAATGAGCAGTTCTTC. It translates to CSARDPPTGITYNEQFF.

The rearrangement joins TRBV5-6 to TRBJ2-1; possible D gene TRBD1, 6 bases. Between the trimmed V and J ends, which lost 6 bases and 0 bases, there was a span of 13 bases. Germline CDR1 is SGHDT and CDR2 is YYEEEE. CDR3 length: 15 residues. CDR3 sequence: CASIQRGFSYNEQFF. The CDR3 nucleotides read TGTGCCAGCATCCAGAGGGGGTTCTCCTACAATGAGCAGTTCTTC.

The chain joins TRBV4-2 to TRBJ1-1; unclear D gene. The V gene's germline CDR1 is LGHNA and CDR2 YNFKEQ. CDR3 length equals 12 residues. V gave up 5 bases and J gave up 0 bases, with 4 bases separating them. Here the CDR3 reads CASSELNTEAFF. The CDR3 DNA follows: TGTGCCAGCAGCGAACTGAACACTGAAGCTTTCTTT.

The CDR3, as DNA: TGTGCCAGCAGCACCCACAGGGAACTCTTGAACACTGAAGCTTTCTTT. Its translation: CASSTHRELLNTEAFF. The V gene is TRBV9, the J gene TRBJ1-1; D possibly corresponds to TRBD1 (6 bases). Germline values: CDR1 SGDLS, CDR2 YYNGEE. Trimming pared 4 bases from V and 0 bases from J, leaving 16 bases between. CDR3 length: 16 residues.

This clonotype was observed a handful of times. This chain joins TRBV12-3 or TRBV12-4 and TRBJ1-1; D may be TRBD1 (5 bases). There are 14 residues in the CDR3. With 6 bases removed from V and 5 bases from J, the gap between germline ends came to 16 bases. In nucleotides, the CDR3 is TGTGCCAGCAGGGCAGCAGGGAGGGCAACTGAAGCTTTCTTT. Its translation is CASRAAGRATEAFF.

This chain connects TRBV24-1 to TRBJ2-2; D might be TRBD1 or TRBD2, each matching 6 bases. Germline CDR1 is KGHDR and CDR2 is SFDVKD. This CDR3 contains 16 residues. Trimming cost V 2 bases and J 1 base, with 10 bases left between them. The CDR3 region has the DNA TGTGCCACCAGTGATTGGGGGGCGGAGAACACCGGGGAGCTGTTTTTT. Translated: CATSDWGAENTGELFF.